This T cell receptor beta chain was sequenced for a study of cytomegalovirus exposure and HLA in healthy donors. Background on the study: Around 79 million unique TCRs, all from HLA-typed donors, were included in an early release of the data.

A word on this clone: Its target is unknown.

Study-level results: For most TCR beta V segments, an earlier analysis put the productive rate at about 90% or about 30% of the time. TCR beta chain V- and J-gene trimming was linked, in a later analysis, to a missense variant in DCLRE1C.

Germline V gene data show CDR1 as GTSNPN and CDR2 as SVGIG (reference sequence). The CDR3 is 15 residues long. The V and J ends lost 0 bases and 0 bases, in that order; junction bases with no gene match: 4. In the PCR, 60 Vbeta and 13 Jbeta primers were used. The repertoire was sequenced with immunoSEQ multiplex PCR; TCRdb's copy has only in-frame clones and lacks some. This table holds about 190,000 clones, 75% to 90% found once. The chain has TRBV30 and TRBJ1-1; TRBD1 matches 7 bases. This clonotype was sampled from a boy aged 2-15 years in good health and CMV-seronegative. What was sequenced was PBMCs. The CDR3 sequence: CAWSVRGQLNTEAFF. The CDR3 DNA reads TGTGCCTGGAGTGTACGGGGACAGTTGAACACTGAAGCTTTCTTT.